This TCR beta chain was identified during a study of cytomegalovirus exposure and HLA in healthy donors. Study-level findings and limits: HLA alleles were associated with roughly 15,000 TCR beta sequences in a later analysis at 0.05 false discovery rate.

The donors, nominally healthy at sampling, likely had unrecorded immune exposures. On this clone itself: Antigen: not known.

Trimming left V 7 bases short and J 8 bases short, with 14 bases between. This CDR3 region has 13 residues. The germline V gene has CDR1 MNHNY and CDR2 SVGAGI (reference sequence). PCR primers comprised 60 Vbeta and 13 Jbeta primers. Clones were sequenced by immunoSEQ multiplex PCR, and TCRdb holds only the in-frame ones, with some missing. The data hold over 150,000 clones, with 65% to 80% observed a single time. The chain is built from TRBV6-6 and TRBJ2-2; D unclear. The receptor was derived from a man aged 25-40 years in good health and CMV-seropositive. The sample consisted of PBMCs. CDR3 coding DNA: TGTGCCAGCACTAGAGACTTTGGGGGGGAGCTGTTTTTT. Its protein product is CASTRDFGGELFF.